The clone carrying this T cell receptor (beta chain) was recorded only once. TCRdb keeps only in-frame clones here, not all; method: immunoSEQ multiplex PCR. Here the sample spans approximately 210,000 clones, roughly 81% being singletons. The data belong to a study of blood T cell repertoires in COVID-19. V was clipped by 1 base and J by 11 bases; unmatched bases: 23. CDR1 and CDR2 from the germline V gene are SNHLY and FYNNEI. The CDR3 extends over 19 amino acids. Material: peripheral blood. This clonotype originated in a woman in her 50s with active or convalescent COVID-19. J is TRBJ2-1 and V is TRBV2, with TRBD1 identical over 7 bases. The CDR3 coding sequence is TGTGCCAGCAGTGAAGGGACAGGCCTAGTCCAGGGACGTTTGAGTAAGCAGTTCTTC. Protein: CASSEGTGLVQGRLSKQFF.